Below, 20 T cell receptor beta chains from the same sample are listed, as sequenced in a study of neurological immune-mediated disorders. One entry per CDR3 protein, called by TCRdb with MiXCR from the 5' RACE reads. The sample yields under 40,000 distinct CDR3 sequences, about 14% seen once. Input material: PBMCs. All receptors derive from a woman between 45 and 60 years old with HTLV-1-associated myelopathy (HAM/TSP).

This clonotype occurred many times. The chain joins TRBV6-2 or TRBV6-3 to TRBJ1-5, with D unresolved. Germline CDR1 MNHEY, CDR2 SVGEGT. The V end lost 11 bases, the J end lost 1 base, and 21 bases lay between the germline ends. This CDR3 is 16 amino acids long. DNA for the CDR3: TGTGCCTCCTCACTCGGGAGTTCATACAGCAATCAGCCCCAGCATTTT. This codes for CASSLGSSYSNQPQHF.

The chain combines TRBV15 with TRBJ1-1; 8 nucleotides line up with TRBD1. With 5 bases clipped from V and 12 bases from J, the junction kept 11 bases outside the gene matches. This CDR3 comprises 13 residues. Germline loops: CDR1 LNHNV, CDR2 YYDKDF (reference sequence). The CDR3 spells CATSVRTGQIPFF. The CDR3 coding sequence is TGTGCCACCAGCGTAAGGACAGGGCAAATTCCTTTCTTT.

This clonotype was detected ten times or more. The chain employs TRBV27 and TRBJ1-1; perhaps TRBD1 as D (6 bases). The CDR3 totals 15 residues. Germline CDR1 MNHEY, CDR2 SMNVEV (reference sequence). Trimming cost V 6 bases and J 0 bases, with 14 bases left between them. CDR3 amino acids: CASSFGDNLNTEAFF. The CDR3 DNA reads as TGTGCCAGCAGCTTCGGGGACAACTTGAACACTGAAGCTTTCTTT.

As DNA, the CDR3 is TGTGCCAGCCGGACAGGGGCGTACAATGAGCAGTTCTTC. Its translation is CASRTGAYNEQFF. The chain is built from TRBV27 and TRBJ2-1; 9 nucleotides line up with TRBD1. The germline CDR1 and CDR2 sequences are MNHEY and SMNVEV (reference sequence). This CDR3 contains 13 residues. The V gene end was trimmed by 8 bases and the J gene end by 4 bases; junction bases not matched to a gene: 3.

This clonotype was counted many times. This chain connects TRBV5-1 to TRBJ1-1; D gene ambiguous. Per germline, CDR1 SGHRS and CDR2 YFSETQ. This CDR3 is built from 14 residues. V was shortened by 2 bases and J by 3 bases, with 11 bases between the two germline ends. In DNA form, the CDR3 reads TGCGCCAGCAGCTTACGCGGGGAAGACACTGAAGCTTTCTTT. This codes for CASSLRGEDTEAFF.

This clonotype came up many times. The chain links TRBV5-1 to TRBJ2-2, with D possibly being TRBD1 (5 bases). Germline CDR1 and CDR2: SGHRS and YFSETQ. The V end lost 4 bases, the J end lost 5 bases, and 9 bases lay between the germline ends. This CDR3 is built from 13 residues. In nucleotides, the CDR3 is TGCGCCAGCAGCCTCCAGGGTACCGGGGAGCTGTTTTTT. It codes for CASSLQGTGELFF.

This clonotype came up many times. The chain recombines TRBV5-1 with TRBJ1-4; D perhaps matches TRBD1 (6 bases). The germline CDR1 and CDR2 sequences are SGHRS and YFSETQ. There are 16 residues in the CDR3. V gave up 0 bases and J gave up 6 bases, with 15 bases separating them. As DNA, the CDR3 is TGCGCCAGCAGCTTGGCCCCGGGACATATAGATGAAAAACTGTTTTTT. Its protein product is CASSLAPGHIDEKLFF.

This clonotype was seen many times. The chain joins TRBV18 to TRBJ1-1; TRBD1 matches at 8 bases. V was pared by 3 bases and J by 0 bases, with 3 bases of the junction left unmatched. The CDR3 spans 15 residues. The germline gives CDR1 KGHSH, CDR2 LQKENI. CDR3 sequence reads: CASSPLTGVNTEAFF. CDR3 DNA sequence: TGTGCCAGCTCACCCTTGACAGGGGTGAACACTGAAGCTTTCTTT.

This clonotype was recorded at least ten times. V usage is TRBV5-6 and J usage is TRBJ1-5; TRBD1 matches 7 bases. This CDR3 spans 15 amino acids. Germline CDR1 and CDR2: SGHDT and YYEEEE. Trimming at V came to 2 bases and at J to 4 bases, leaving 6 bases not matched to a gene. In DNA form, the CDR3 reads TGTGCCAGCAGCTTTAAGGGGGCCTGGAATCAGCCCCAGCATTTT. Amino acid sequence: CASSFKGAWNQPQHF.

This clonotype has ten or more counts. V usage is TRBV5-1 and J usage is TRBJ1-2, with 8 bases matching TRBD1. The V segment lost 2 bases and the J segment 6 bases; nucleotides outside the gene matches: 9. The CDR3 is 15 residues long. Germline V gives CDR1 SGHRS, CDR2 YFSETQ. The chain's CDR3 is CASSFFRGQTDGYTF. The CDR3, as DNA: TGCGCCAGCAGCTTTTTCAGGGGGCAAACGGATGGCTACACCTTC.

This clonotype showed up many times. V is TRBV6-5 and J is TRBJ1-2; TRBD1 might be the D (5 bases). The CDR3 loop spans 14 amino acids. Germline V gene sequence: CDR1 MNHEY, CDR2 SVGAGI. V was pared by 4 bases and J by 1 base, with 10 bases between. CDR3 amino acids: CASSFQGFNYGYTF. CDR3 DNA: TGTGCCAGCAGTTTCCAGGGTTTTAACTATGGCTACACCTTC.

This clonotype was counted many times. The V gene is TRBV20-1, the J gene TRBJ2-5; TRBD1 might be the D (6 bases). Trimming took 3 bases from V and 7 from J, leaving 18 bases between them. Looked up from germline, CDR1 is DFQATT and CDR2 is SNEGSKA (reference sequence). This CDR3 region has 14 residues. CDR3 sequence: CSASIYTGFGTQYF. CDR3 sequence (DNA): TGCAGTGCTAGTATCTACACAGGGTTCGGGACCCAGTACTTC.

This clonotype appeared many times. CDR3 in DNA: TGTGCCAGCAGTTCCCATGTTAGGAGCCCCTACAATGAGCAGTTCTTC. As protein: CASSSHVRSPYNEQFF. V is TRBV28 and J is TRBJ2-1; D call uncertain. CDR3 length: 16 amino acids. The V end lost 4 bases, the J end lost 2 bases, and 15 bases lay between the germline ends. Germline loops: CDR1 MDHEN, CDR2 SYDVKM.

In its sample, this clonotype ranks as medium-sized. The J gene is TRBJ1-1, the V gene TRBV15; tentatively, D is TRBD1 (6 bases). Germline CDR1 LNHNV, CDR2 YYDKDF (reference sequence). Deletions cut 5 bases from V and 0 bases from J, with 13 bases between. This CDR3 is 15 amino acids long. The CDR3 DNA reads as TGTGCCACCAGCCCTGGACAGTTTATGAACACTGAAGCTTTCTTT. It yields the protein CATSPGQFMNTEAFF.

In its sample, this clonotype was seen a few times. The gene calls are TRBV7-2 and TRBJ2-2, with 7 positions matching TRBD1. V was pared by 1 base and J by 4 bases, with 3 bases of the junction left unmatched. The CDR3 covers 15 residues. Germline assignment: CDR1 SGHTA and CDR2 FQGNSA. The CDR3 region is CASSLVQGSTGELFF. The CDR3 DNA reads as TGTGCCAGCAGCTTAGTACAGGGGAGCACCGGGGAGCTGTTTTTT. Complete variable domain (other parts from reference TRBV7-2 and TRBJ2-2): GAGVSQSPSNKVTEKGKDVELRCDPISGHTALYWYRQSLGQGLEFLIYFQGNSAPDKSGLPSDRFSAERTGGSVSTLTIQRTQQEDSAVYLCASSLVQGSTGELFFGEGSRLTVL.

This clonotype was counted ten times or more. The J gene is TRBJ2-3, the V gene TRBV7-9; D call uncertain. This CDR3 spans 15 amino acids. Germline V gene data show CDR1 as SEHNR and CDR2 as FQNEAQ (reference sequence). The V gene lost 0 bases and the J gene lost 3 bases, with 10 bases spanning the gap. The CDR3 DNA is TGTGCCAGCAGCTTAGCATCAGGTTTGACAGATACGCAGTATTTT. The encoded protein is CASSLASGLTDTQYF.

This clonotype was seen ten or more times. J is TRBJ2-3 and V is TRBV6-2 or TRBV6-3; D ambiguous. The CDR3 contains 12 residues. V lost 11 bases and J lost 6, with 15 bases in between. Germline-derived CDR1 and CDR2 are MNHEY and SVGEGT. DNA for the CDR3: TGTGCCGGTGGTAAAGTCCCCGATACGCAGTATTTT. Translated: CAGGKVPDTQYF.

This clonotype showed up many times. The chain joins TRBV5-6 to TRBJ2-5; either TRBD1 or TRBD2 may supply D (6 bases each). Germline loops: CDR1 SGHDT, CDR2 YYEEEE. The V end was cut by 4 bases, the J end by 5 bases, with 18 bases between. This CDR3 has 15 residues. CDR3 protein: CASSLTQGAGETQYF. CDR3 nucleotides: TGTGCCAGCAGCCTTACACAGGGAGCGGGCGAGACCCAGTACTTC.

This clonotype was counted many times. The V gene is TRBV4-1, the J gene TRBJ1-2; D is unclear. The CDR3 length is 10 residues. The V gene's germline CDR1 is MGHRA and CDR2 YSYEKL. V was pared by 8 bases and J by 4 bases, with 5 bases between. CDR3 in DNA: TGCGCCAGCTGGATCTATGGCTACACCTTC. Translating it yields CASWIYGYTF.

This clonotype has ten or more counts. The chain carries TRBV5-1 and TRBJ2-1; 9 positions match TRBD1. CDR1 SGHRS and CDR2 YFSETQ come from the germline V gene. This CDR3 region has 13 residues. V gave up 4 bases and J gave up 8 bases; unmatched junction bases: 4. The CDR3 DNA is TGCGCCAGCAGCCTGGACAGGGGTCATGAGCAGTTCTTC. This sequence encodes CASSLDRGHEQFF. The whole variable domain, remainder taken from reference TRBV5-1 and TRBJ2-1, is KAGVTQTPRYLIKTRGQQVTLSCSPISGHRSVSWYQQTPGQGLQFLFEYFSETQRNKGNFPGRFSGRQFSNSRSEMNVSTLELGDSALYLCASSLDRGHEQFFGPGTRLTVL.